The count of the clone carrying this T cell receptor (beta chain) is one. The source of the sample is a study of blood T cell repertoires in COVID-19. Per germline, CDR1 SNHLY and CDR2 FYNNEI. The CDR3 sequence is 15 residues long. The V segment lost 7 bases and the J segment 3 bases; nucleotides outside the gene matches: 7. Source study methods: Reference gene primer amplification in the assay estimated nucleated cell counts. This table comes from immunoSEQ multiplex PCR, and its TCRdb copy is limited to in-frame clones, with some not included. Clone size and V and J calls were adopted from that table, with D and trimming inferred from the DNA. The sample lists around 470,000 clones, 85% to 90% occurring once.

Sequenced material: peripheral blood. This receptor was obtained from a young man with COVID-19, enrolled during active disease. The chain links TRBV2 to TRBJ1-4; 8 bases fit TRBD1. The chain's CDR3 is CASKGTGSSNEKLFF. CDR3 coding DNA: TGTGCCAGCAAAGGGACAGGTTCATCTAATGAAAAACTGTTTTTT.